A single sample is the source of the 7 T cell receptor beta chains below, sequenced in a study of blood T cell repertoires in COVID-19. Profiling relied on immunoSEQ multiplex PCR, and the TCRdb table lists in-frame clones only, not all of them. The sample contains roughly 200,000 clones, more than 80% of which appear only once. The sample taken for sequencing was PBMCs or T cells enriched from blood (not recorded which). The receptors derive from a man aged 40-49 years who had recovered from COVID-19.

The chain links TRBV12-5 to TRBJ2-1; TRBD2 agrees at 9 bases. Per the germline V gene, CDR1 is LGHNT and CDR2 is FRNRAP. The CDR3 runs 15 residues. J gave up 7 bases and V 5 bases, and 9 bases lay outside the gene matches. The CDR3 is CASGPSTSGGNEQFF. The DNA of the CDR3 is TGTGCTAGTGGTCCCTCGACTAGCGGTGGGAATGAGCAGTTCTTC.

V is TRBV10-2 and J is TRBJ2-7, with D possibly TRBD1 on 5 matching bases. The CDR3 consists of 13 residues. V was pared by 10 bases and J by 1 base, with 14 bases between. Germline-derived CDR1 and CDR2 are WSHSY and SAAADI. CDR3 loop: CAISIPGSYEQYF. The CDR3 DNA follows: TGCGCCATCTCGATCCCAGGGTCCTACGAGCAGTACTTC.

The chain employs TRBV4-1 and TRBJ2-1; the D gene is possibly TRBD2 (5 bases). The CDR3 is made up of 16 amino acids. Trimming pared 4 bases from V and 6 bases from J, leaving 19 bases between. The germline gives CDR1 MGHRA, CDR2 YSYEKL. Here the CDR3 DNA reads TGCGCCAGCAGCCCTCCGAGGGTCCCGGCCCCCAATGAGCAGTTCTTC. Amino acids: CASSPPRVPAPNEQFF.

This clone occurred a few times. This sequence joins TRBV4-1 and TRBJ2-7; 14 nucleotides align to TRBD2. The CDR3 consists of 17 residues. J lost 5 bases, V lost 5 bases, and 11 bases had no gene match. Germline CDR1 is MGHRA and CDR2 is YSYEKL. The CDR3 loop is CASSTQRLAGGPNEQYF. DNA of the CDR3: TGCGCCAGCAGCACCCAGCGACTAGCGGGGGGGCCCAACGAGCAGTACTTC.

This sequence joins TRBV6-1 and TRBJ2-6; no clear D. Trimming took 0 bases from V and 0 from J, leaving 6 bases between them. The length of the CDR3 is 16 residues. From germline, CDR1 is MNHNS and CDR2 SASEGT. CDR3 region: CASSEASISGANVLTF. For the CDR3, the DNA is TGTGCCAGCAGTGAAGCGTCAATCTCTGGGGCCAACGTCCTGACTTTC.

V gene TRBV10-3 combines with J gene TRBJ2-6; TRBD2 might be the D (7 bases). The CDR3 spans 19 residues. Deletions cut 4 bases from V and 4 bases from J, with 23 bases between. Per germline, CDR1 ENHRY and CDR2 SYGVKD. In DNA form, the CDR3 reads TGTGCCATCAGTGGACCCCTGGGAGGGGGTGGTAAAGGGGCCAACGTCCTGACTTTC. Translating gives CAISGPLGGGGKGANVLTF.

The chain couples TRBV4-2 to TRBJ2-3, with D maybe TRBD1 (6 bases). Per the germline V gene, CDR1 is LGHNA and CDR2 is YNFKEQ. Trimming stripped 8 bases from V and 3 bases from J, with 15 bases between. The CDR3 totals 14 residues. CDR3 residues: CASRDTQATDTQYF. The CDR3 DNA is TGTGCCAGCCGGGACACCCAAGCAACAGATACGCAGTATTTT.